This TCR beta chain was profiled in a study of beta chain features in type 1 diabetes. Findings of the study overall: Shorter TCRB CDR3s, moderately but significantly so, marked every one of the four CD4+ subsets in Type 1 diabetes patients.

In the case of this clone: Its antigen remains unknown.

TCRB transcripts that were expressed got sequenced, as all of the isolated RNA had been reverse transcribed. There were 3 million to 4 million reads on average in the naive, central memory and regulatory T cell samples. The assay was immunoSEQ multiplex PCR, and TCRdb's table has in-frame clones only and misses some. The data show about 710,000 clones, more than 12% seen once. The CDR3 covers 15 residues. V shed 4 bases, J shed 8 bases, and the junction held 10 bases outside the gene matches. The V gene's germline CDR1 is SGDLS and CDR2 YYNGEE. V usage is TRBV9 and J usage is TRBJ2-1, with TRBD1 matching over 9 bases. This receptor was taken from a man aged 18 to 29 with type 1 diabetes. The specimen sequenced was naive CD4+ T cells from blood. CDR3 loop: CASSPQDRGSDEQFF. The CDR3, as DNA: TGTGCCAGCAGCCCCCAGGACAGGGGTTCCGATGAGCAGTTCTTC.